One sample yielded the 31 T cell receptor beta chains listed below, sequenced in a study of shared clonotypes between healthy human individuals. Naive CD8 cells comprised CD45RO-negative, CCR7-positively selected cells, excluding terminally differentiated effector memory CD45RA+ cells. This table comes from immunoSEQ multiplex PCR, and its TCRdb copy is limited to in-frame clones, with some not included. The sample lists roughly 890,000 clones, about 92% occurring once. The specimen was naive CD8+ T cells sorted from blood. Every receptor here comes from a man aged 30 to 45 in good health.

This clone was seen only once. This chain uses TRBV9 with TRBJ2-3, with D tentatively TRBD2 (5 bases). The V gene's germline CDR1 is SGDLS and CDR2 YYNGEE. The V end lost 0 bases, the J end lost 2 bases, and 10 bases lay between the germline ends. The CDR3 loop spans 15 amino acids. CDR3 residues: CASSVGLSATDTQYF. CDR3 bases: TGTGCCAGCAGCGTAGGACTATCTGCCACAGATACGCAGTATTTT.

This chain uses TRBV19 with TRBJ2-1; 11 bases agree with TRBD2. Germline CDR1 and CDR2: LNHDA and SQIVND (reference sequence). This CDR3 comprises 15 residues. V was pared by 7 bases and J by 1 base, with 3 bases of the junction left unmatched. This chain's CDR3 is CASTVAGGSYNEQFF. CDR3 sequence (DNA): TGTGCCAGTACCGTAGCGGGAGGGTCCTACAATGAGCAGTTCTTC.

The table lists this clone with a count of one. CDR3 DNA: TGCAGCGTTACGTGGGGACAGGCCTACGAGCAGTACTTC. Its protein is CSVTWGQAYEQYF. J is TRBJ2-7 and V is TRBV29-1, with TRBD1 matching 8 bases. The trim removed 5 bases at V and 2 bases at J, leaving 5 bases unmatched. The germline V gene encodes CDR1 SQVTM and CDR2 ANQGSEA. The CDR3 sequence is 13 residues long.

This rearrangement joins TRBV4-1 to TRBJ2-7, with a tentative D call TRBD2 (6 bases). Trimming took 2 bases from V and 0 from J, leaving 11 bases between them. This CDR3 comprises 15 residues. Looked up from germline, CDR1 is MGHRA and CDR2 is YSYEKL. The CDR3 is CASSQLAPSSYEQYF. In DNA, the CDR3 is TGCGCCAGCAGCCAACTAGCGCCAAGCTCCTACGAGCAGTACTTC.

A remark on this clone: Other DNA sequences within the sample encode an identical CDR3. The CDR3 sequence: CASSLSRVSYGYTF. The CDR3 DNA sequence: TGTGCCAGCAGTTTATCGAGAGTGAGCTATGGCTACACCTTC. The V call is TRBV27, the J call TRBJ1-2; D not resolved. This CDR3 region has 14 residues. Germline assignment: CDR1 MNHEY and CDR2 SMNVEV (reference sequence). The V and J ends lost 0 bases and 4 bases respectively, with 9 bases between them.

V usage is TRBV4-2 and J usage is TRBJ2-7, with 7 bases lining up with TRBD1. Germline trimming cut 1 base from V and 3 bases from J; bases unmatched to any gene: 9. Germline V CDR1 and CDR2: LGHNA, YNFKEQ. The length of the CDR3 is 16 residues. In nucleotides, the CDR3 is TGTGCCAGCAGCCAAGCCTCTACAGGGGTGGTCTACGAGCAGTACTTC. Protein sequence: CASSQASTGVVYEQYF.

Worth noting for this clone: The sample contains more than one DNA sequence encoding this CDR3. The rearrangement uses TRBV5-1 and TRBJ2-7; 8 bases agree with TRBD2. Germline values: CDR1 SGHRS, CDR2 YFSETQ. With 0 bases clipped from V and 1 base from J, the junction kept 3 bases outside the gene matches. The CDR3 contains 15 residues. The CDR3 is CASSLGLAPSYEQYF. DNA of the CDR3: TGCGCCAGCAGCTTGGGACTAGCGCCTTCCTACGAGCAGTACTTC.

The chain is built from TRBV30 and TRBJ2-7; D unresolved. The ends were cut back, 0 bases at V and 3 bases at J, with 9 bases in the middle. The germline CDR1 and CDR2 sequences are GTSNPN and SVGIG (reference sequence). CDR3 length: 13 residues. CDR3 in amino acids: CAWSVGLGYEQYF. CDR3 coding DNA: TGTGCCTGGAGTGTTGGCCTGGGCTACGAGCAGTACTTC.

This sequence joins TRBV28 and TRBJ1-1; D remains ambiguous. The CDR3 is 15 residues long. The V gene lost 6 bases and the J gene lost 4 bases, with 18 bases spanning the gap. Germline-derived CDR1 and CDR2 are MDHEN and SYDVKM. CDR3 in DNA: TGTGCCAGCAGCTACCGACCCTCCGGGTTCACTGAAGCTTTCTTT. As protein: CASSYRPSGFTEAFF.

The J gene is TRBJ2-7, the V gene TRBV2, with 7 bases lining up with TRBD2. Germline V gives CDR1 SNHLY, CDR2 FYNNEI. The J segment lost 7 bases and the V segment lost 6 bases, leaving 12 bases of the junction unmatched. The CDR3 has 14 residues. The CDR3 region is CASRGLRGVREQYF. DNA of the CDR3: TGTGCCAGCAGGGGCCTTCGGGGGGTGAGGGAGCAGTACTTC.

This clone was counted a single time. The J gene is TRBJ2-7, the V gene TRBV9, with 9 bases fitting TRBD2. Looked up from germline, CDR1 is SGDLS and CDR2 is YYNGEE. The CDR3 runs to 16 residues. V trimming: 6 bases; J trimming: 5 bases; junction bases outside the gene matches: 15. The CDR3 spells CASNRGDSGRVNEQYF. The CDR3 coding sequence is TGTGCCAGCAACCGGGGGGATAGCGGGAGAGTGAACGAGCAGTACTTC.

V and J are TRBV7-9 and TRBJ2-3; the D gene could be TRBD1 or TRBD2 (5 bases each). Trimming left V 5 bases short and J 4 bases short, with 22 bases between. Germline V gene sequence: CDR1 SEHNR, CDR2 FQNEAQ (reference sequence). The CDR3 runs to 17 residues. The CDR3 region has the DNA TGTGCCAGCAGCCCCCCGAGCCCGGGGACGGGGTCAGATACGCAGTATTTT. It is translated as CASSPPSPGTGSDTQYF.

CDR3 nucleotide sequence: TGCGCCAGCAGTGATGGCGGCGCCTACGAGCAGTACTTC. Translating gives CASSDGGAYEQYF. The V and J genes are TRBV10-2 and TRBJ2-7; D not resolved. The ends were cut back, 3 bases at V and 2 bases at J, with 8 bases in the middle. Germline V gene lookup returns CDR1 WSHSY and CDR2 SAAADI. CDR3 length: 13 amino acids.

V is TRBV7-9 and J is TRBJ2-1, with D possibly being TRBD2 (6 bases). Trimming took off 6 bases at V and 5 bases at J, with 17 bases between the two ends. Germline values: CDR1 SEHNR, CDR2 FQNEAQ (reference sequence). The CDR3 runs to 15 residues. The CDR3 DNA follows: TGTGCCAGCAGAGGAGGGGTGTTAGGGGACAATGAGCAGTTCTTC. As protein: CASRGGVLGDNEQFF.

Details on this clone: The same CDR3 is also encoded by other DNA sequences in this sample. V is TRBV28 and J is TRBJ2-1; D possibly uses TRBD1 or TRBD2 (6 bases each). The CDR3 is made up of 13 amino acids. Germline V gene lookup returns CDR1 MDHEN and CDR2 SYDVKM. Trimming took off 5 bases at V and 4 bases at J, with 9 bases between the two ends. The CDR3 DNA reads TGTGCCAGCAGTCTAGGGGGGTACAATGAGCAGTTCTTC. It yields the protein CASSLGGYNEQFF.

The rearrangement uses TRBV14 and TRBJ2-7; 10 nucleotides agree with TRBD1. CDR1 and CDR2 from the germline V gene are SGHDN and FVKESK. CDR3 length: 15 residues. Losses at the gene ends were 1 base for V and 3 bases for J; bases not matched to a gene: 3. CDR3 sequence: CASSQAGQGFYEQYF. As DNA, the CDR3 is TGTGCCAGCAGCCAAGCGGGACAGGGGTTCTACGAGCAGTACTTC.

This chain uses TRBV7-9 with TRBJ2-3, with D hard to call. The CDR3 has 16 residues. V was pared by 5 bases and J by 0 bases, with 15 bases between. Germline V gives CDR1 SEHNR, CDR2 FQNEAQ (reference sequence). The CDR3 spells CASSVPRGESTDTQYF. The CDR3 coding sequence is TGTGCCAGCAGCGTTCCTAGAGGAGAGAGCACAGATACGCAGTATTTT.

The V call is TRBV29-1, the J call TRBJ2-7, with 8 bases aligning to TRBD1. Germline V lookup: CDR1 SQVTM, CDR2 ANQGSEA. V shed 3 bases, J shed 2 bases, and the junction held 3 bases outside the gene matches. This CDR3 has 13 amino acids. The CDR3 DNA is TGCAGCGTTGAGGGACAGGCTCCCTACGAGCAGTACTTC. Translated, it gives CSVEGQAPYEQYF.

This chain connects TRBV28 to TRBJ2-7; tentative D call: TRBD1 (6 bases). In germline, CDR1 is MDHEN, CDR2 SYDVKM. The CDR3 consists of 12 residues. V gave up 4 bases and J gave up 7 bases, with 11 bases separating them. This chain's CDR3 is CASSYTGYEQYF. The DNA of the CDR3 is TGTGCCAGCAGTTACACAGGGTATGAGCAGTACTTC.

Concerning this clone itself: The junction shows a germline mismatch at one end, possibly a read error. CDR3 sequence reads: CASRSGRNGQFF. The CDR3 region has the DNA TGTGCCAGCAGGAGCGGGAGAAATGGGCAGTTCTTC. This sequence joins TRBV7-9 and TRBJ2-1; 8 nucleotides align to TRBD2. Germline values: CDR1 SEHNR, CDR2 FQNEAQ (reference sequence). The CDR3 totals 12 residues.

V gene TRBV10-3 combines with J gene TRBJ2-7; D is perhaps TRBD1 (6 bases). Germline V gene data show CDR1 as ENHRY and CDR2 as SYGVKD. V was cut by 10 bases and J by 4 bases, with 20 bases left in between. The CDR3 runs to 14 residues. CDR3 coding DNA: TGTGCCACCAGGACTCCGGGACAAAAATACGAGCAGTACTTC. This sequence encodes CATRTPGQKYEQYF.

The V gene is TRBV11-2, the J gene TRBJ2-2, with 10 bases identical to TRBD2. Germline V gene sequence: CDR1 SGHAT, CDR2 FQNNGV. V was clipped by 5 bases and J by 5 bases; unmatched bases: 11. The CDR3 runs 17 residues. The CDR3: CASSPTPGTSVTGELFF. Here the CDR3 DNA reads TGTGCCAGCAGCCCAACCCCCGGGACTAGCGTTACCGGGGAGCTGTTTTTT.

The table lists this clone with a count of one. The chain is built from TRBV7-9 and TRBJ2-5, with 7 bases lining up with TRBD1. Per germline, CDR1 SEHNR and CDR2 FQNEAQ (reference sequence). CDR3 length equals 15 residues. V was pared by 5 bases and J by 4 bases, with 10 bases of the junction left unmatched. The CDR3 bases are TGTGCCAGCAGCGCAAGACAGGGTGAGGTAGAGACCCAGTACTTC. This encodes CASSARQGEVETQYF.

This chain connects TRBV2 to TRBJ2-2, with 7 bases identical to TRBD1. V dropped 5 bases and J dropped 2; count of bases not matched to a gene: 8. Germline CDR1 SNHLY, CDR2 FYNNEI. The CDR3 length is 16 residues. The CDR3: CASSPQDRINTGELFF. Written as DNA, the CDR3 is TGTGCCAGCAGTCCCCAGGACAGGATCAACACCGGGGAGCTGTTTTTT.

The J gene is TRBJ1-3, the V gene TRBV9; 7 bases match TRBD1. This CDR3 has 18 amino acids. The V gene's germline CDR1 is SGDLS and CDR2 YYNGEE. After removal of 3 bases from V and 0 bases from J, the junction contained 12 bases not matched to a gene. The CDR3 region has the DNA TGTGCCAGCAGCGGGCCGGGACAGATGAAACTCTCTGGAAACACCATATATTTT. It translates to CASSGPGQMKLSGNTIYF. Looking up the rest from reference TRBV9 and TRBJ1-3 gives the full variable domain: DSGVTQTPKHLITATGQRVTLRCSPRSGDLSVYWYQQSLDQGLQFLIQYYNGEERAKGNILERFSAQQFPDLHSELNLSSLELGDSALYFCASSGPGQMKLSGNTIYFGEGSWLTVV.

This clone showed up just once. The J gene is TRBJ1-2, the V gene TRBV27, with D hard to call. Germline CDR1 reads MNHEY; CDR2 reads SMNVEV (reference sequence). Trimming removed 3 bases from V and 2 bases from J, with 4 bases in between. CDR3 length: 12 amino acids. The CDR3 DNA is TGTGCCAGCAGTTTTACCAACTATGGCTACACCTTC. The encoded protein is CASSFTNYGYTF.

The sample holds many counts of this clone. Different DNA sequences within this sample yield the same CDR3. The chain uses TRBV11-2 and TRBJ2-7, with D possibly being TRBD1 (7 bases). The CDR3 loop spans 15 amino acids. The germline CDR1 and CDR2 sequences are SGHAT and FQNNGV. With 1 base removed from V and 1 base from J, the gap between germline ends came to 11 bases. The CDR3 here is CASSLGGDSSYEQYF. For the CDR3, the DNA is TGTGCCAGCAGCTTAGGCGGGGACAGTTCCTACGAGCAGTACTTC.

The chain uses TRBV7-9 and TRBJ2-1, with 12 bases identical to TRBD2. Germline trimming cut 2 bases from V and 5 bases from J; bases unmatched to any gene: 10. This CDR3 contains 18 residues. Germline CDR1 SEHNR, CDR2 FQNEAQ (reference sequence). This CDR3 is CASSLQISSGRGNNEQFF. CDR3 nucleotides: TGTGCCAGCAGCTTACAAATTTCTAGCGGGAGGGGAAACAATGAGCAGTTCTTC.

The genes are TRBV7-9 and TRBJ2-2; 12 bases are a match to TRBD1. The germline V gene encodes CDR1 SEHNR and CDR2 FQNEAQ (reference sequence). Unmatched junction bases numbered 6, after V lost 5 bases and J lost 5 bases. This CDR3 region has 16 residues. CDR3 protein: CASSLRDRGRTGELFF. In DNA form, the CDR3 reads TGTGCCAGCAGCCTCCGGGACAGGGGGCGGACCGGGGAGCTGTTTTTT.

The V and J genes are TRBV19 and TRBJ1-3, with D unresolved. This CDR3 comprises 17 residues. V dropped 5 bases and J dropped 4 bases, with 21 bases sitting between them. Germline CDR1 reads LNHDA; CDR2 reads SQIVND (reference sequence). CDR3 nucleotide sequence: TGTGCCAGTAGTCCCTTCGACAATTCTCCGTTGGGAAACACCATATATTTT. Residues: CASSPFDNSPLGNTIYF.

The chain carries TRBV27 and TRBJ2-1; 12 bases align to TRBD2. Germline lookup yields CDR1 MNHEY and CDR2 SMNVEV (reference sequence). The CDR3 runs to 14 residues. The junction had 4 bases not matched to a gene; V was cut back by 6 bases and J by 7 bases. The CDR3 loop is CASRGGTSGNEQFF. CDR3 nucleotides: TGTGCCAGCAGGGGGGGGACTAGCGGGAATGAGCAGTTCTTC.